This T cell receptor beta chain was sequenced during a study of tumor-infiltrating lymphocytes in localized non-small cell lung cancer. Libraries were prepared by immunoSEQ multiplex PCR; TCRdb keeps only in-frame clonotypes and omits some of them. The repertoire has fewer than 20,000 clones, around 85% of them found once; the top ten carry around 6.4%. The germline V and J ends were trimmed by 4 bases and 6 bases, with 18 bases remaining between them. This CDR3 spans 16 amino acids. CDR1 and CDR2 (germline): KGHSH, LQKENI. This clone was observed once. This sequence joins TRBV18 and TRBJ2-2; D may be TRBD2 (5 bases). The source material was lung tumor tissue. This clonotype was sampled from a human donor with non-small cell lung cancer. This CDR3 is CASSLQREIGAGELFF. CDR3 bases: TGTGCCAGCTCACTACAACGAGAAATCGGGGCCGGGGAGCTGTTTTTT.